What follows are 32 T cell receptor beta chains derived from one specimen sequenced in a study of T cells in narcolepsy. Clones were read by immunoSEQ multiplex PCR, and TCRdb kept only the in-frame ones, dropping some. The table lists 20,000 to 30,000 clones, about 60% of them singletons. The sequencing sample was made of memory (CD45RA-) CD4+ T cells from blood. The source is a human donor in good health.

V usage is TRBV15 and J usage is TRBJ2-5; D unclear. Germline V CDR1 and CDR2: LNHNV, YYDKDF (reference sequence). This CDR3 region has 12 residues. V was pared by 0 bases and J by 9 bases, with 8 bases between. Here the CDR3 reads CATSRDSFAQYF. CDR3 DNA: TGTGCCACCAGCAGAGACAGTTTCGCCCAGTACTTC.

This chain joins TRBV19 and TRBJ2-3, with D tentatively TRBD1 (6 bases). V was trimmed by 6 bases and J by 2 bases, leaving 15 bases between them. The CDR3 extends over 15 amino acids. Germline V CDR1 and CDR2: LNHDA, SQIVND (reference sequence). CDR3 sequence (DNA): TGTGCCAGTAGCCGAACAGGGTCACACACAGATACGCAGTATTTT. Its protein product is CASSRTGSHTDTQYF.

The chain recombines TRBV5-1 with TRBJ2-3; D remains unclear. V lost 2 bases and J 5 bases, leaving 9 bases between the germline ends. Germline CDR1 and CDR2: SGHRS and YFSETQ. The CDR3 runs to 13 residues. The CDR3 reads CASSFGGLDTQYF. The CDR3 DNA sequence: TGCGCCAGCAGCTTCGGTGGTCTAGATACGCAGTATTTT.

In its sample, this clone was seen a few times. The chain couples TRBV28 to TRBJ1-5; maybe TRBD1 (5 bases). The CDR3 spans 15 residues. Germline-derived CDR1 and CDR2 are MDHEN and SYDVKM. V was clipped by 4 bases and J by 1 base, with 11 bases between them. This chain's CDR3 is CASSYSGGSNQPQHF. CDR3 bases: TGTGCCAGCAGTTACAGCGGGGGGAGCAATCAGCCCCAGCATTTT.

CDR3 nucleotides: TGCGCCAGCAGCCAAGAAGAAGTAGTAGTAAGGGCCAACGTCCTGACTTTC. Translation gives CASSQEEVVVRANVLTF. The chain carries TRBV4-1 and TRBJ2-6; D call uncertain. The length of the CDR3 is 17 residues. CDR1 is MGHRA, CDR2 YSYEKL, per germline. Between the trimmed V and J ends, which lost 0 bases and 5 bases, there was a span of 14 bases.

This clone showed up just a few times. The chain carries TRBV2 and TRBJ2-3, with D perhaps given as TRBD1 or TRBD2 (6 bases each). CDR1 SNHLY and CDR2 FYNNEI come from the germline V gene. This CDR3 contains 14 residues. The ends were cut back, 4 bases at V and 1 base at J, with 9 bases in the middle. DNA of the CDR3: TGTGCCAGCAGTGGGAGGGGGGGCACAGATACGCAGTATTTT. Translated, it gives CASSGRGGTDTQYF.

J is TRBJ1-2 and V is TRBV6-1; D is ambiguous. From germline, CDR1 is MNHNS and CDR2 SASEGT. The CDR3 contains 13 residues. Trimming left V 6 bases short and J 3 bases short, with 11 bases between. The CDR3: CASSPLGHYGYTF. In nucleotides, the CDR3 is TGTGCCAGCAGCCCACTGGGCCACTATGGCTACACCTTC.

The V and J genes are TRBV19 and TRBJ1-3; D is unclear. Deletions cut 8 bases from V and 0 bases from J, with 8 bases between. CDR1 is LNHDA and CDR2 is SQIVND in the germline V gene (reference sequence). The CDR3 contains 13 residues. CDR3 region: CASGPDSGNTIYF. As DNA, the CDR3 is TGTGCCAGTGGGCCTGACTCTGGAAACACCATATATTTT.

The CDR3: CASSLVPEQGAISPLHF. The CDR3 DNA reads TGCGCCAGCAGCCTTGTACCGGAACAGGGGGCGATTTCACCCCTCCACTTT. V usage is TRBV4-1 and J usage is TRBJ1-6, with 9 bases fitting TRBD1. With V trimmed by 4 bases and J by 9 bases, 13 bases remained unmatched. Per germline, CDR1 MGHRA and CDR2 YSYEKL. This CDR3 spans 17 amino acids.

The chain links TRBV9 to TRBJ1-4, with a weak D call TRBD1 (5 bases). This CDR3 spans 16 amino acids. The germline V and J ends were trimmed by 7 bases and 4 bases, with 20 bases remaining between them. CDR1 and CDR2 (germline): SGDLS, YYNGEE. The CDR3 DNA follows: TGTGCCAGCGGACCGGGGCCCGCGTTGGGTAATGAAAAACTGTTTTTT. Translating gives CASGPGPALGNEKLFF. Supplemented by reference TRBV9 and TRBJ1-4, the full variable domain reads DSGVTQTPKHLITATGQRVTLRCSPRSGDLSVYWYQQSLDQGLQFLIQYYNGEERAKGNILERFSAQQFPDLHSELNLSSLELGDSALYFCASGPGPALGNEKLFFGSGTQLSVL.

This chain uses TRBV7-2 with TRBJ2-1; D assignment may be TRBD1 or TRBD2 (5 bases each). CDR3 size: 15 residues. The germline V gene encodes CDR1 SGHTA and CDR2 FQGNSA. V dropped 1 base and J dropped 7 bases, with 14 bases sitting between them. The CDR3 bases are TGTGCCAGCAGCTTAGGTTCGGGACGTCGGAATGAGCAGTTCTTC. Translation gives CASSLGSGRRNEQFF.

The chain has TRBV1 and TRBJ2-7; the D segment call TRBD2 is taken from the table without a DNA check. TRBV1 is designated a pseudogene. This CDR3 spans 20 amino acids. CDR3 region: CTSSQTGDGLAGVTPYEQYF. CDR3 DNA sequence: TGCACCAGCAGCCAAACGGGGGATGGACTAGCGGGGGTGACACCCTACGAGCAGTACTTC.

This clone came up a few times. V is TRBV9 and J is TRBJ2-3, with 8 bases that match TRBD2. The length of the CDR3 is 15 residues. V was pared by 2 bases and J by 5 bases, with 7 bases of the junction left unmatched. Germline V lookup: CDR1 SGDLS, CDR2 YYNGEE. The CDR3 is CASSVDGRAGDTQYF. The CDR3, as DNA: TGTGCCAGCAGCGTGGACGGGAGGGCCGGAGATACGCAGTATTTT.

The V gene is TRBV4-3, the J gene TRBJ1-1; no definite D call. Germline values: CDR1 LGHNA, CDR2 YSLEER. Between the trimmed V and J ends, which lost 5 bases and 2 bases, there was a span of 12 bases. CDR3 length equals 14 residues. CDR3 coding DNA: TGCGCCAGCAGCATAAGGTCCGAAAACACTGAAGCTTTCTTT. Amino acids: CASSIRSENTEAFF.

The chain links TRBV2 to TRBJ1-2; no clear D gene. V shed 4 bases and J shed 4 bases, with 10 bases lying between them. CDR1 SNHLY and CDR2 FYNNEI come from the germline V gene. This CDR3 has 13 amino acids. CDR3 sequence: CASSVTVGYGYTF. In DNA, the CDR3 is TGTGCCAGCAGTGTTACCGTGGGCTATGGCTACACCTTC.

Only a few counts were recorded for this clone. The rearrangement uses TRBV6-1 and TRBJ2-7; tentatively, D is TRBD1 (6 bases). The CDR3 totals 14 residues. CDR1 and CDR2 (germline): MNHNS, SASEGT. Trimming left V 7 bases short and J 3 bases short, with 16 bases between. The CDR3 region is CASKEAWTVYEQYF. In DNA, the CDR3 is TGTGCCAGCAAAGAGGCCTGGACAGTCTACGAGCAGTACTTC.

The chain recombines TRBV11-2 with TRBJ1-2; D is unresolved. The CDR3 runs 13 residues. Germline V gene lookup returns CDR1 SGHAT and CDR2 FQNNGV. Trimming shortened V by 1 base and J by 8 bases, and 11 bases separated the two germline ends. The CDR3 DNA follows: TGTGCCAGCAGCTTAGGTGACTTTGGCGGCTACACCTTC. This sequence encodes CASSLGDFGGYTF. The entire variable domain, with the rest obtained from reference TRBV11-2 and TRBJ1-2, is as follows: EAGVAQSPRYKIIEKRQSVAFWCNPISGHATLYWYQQILGQGPKLLIQFQNNGVVDDSQLPKDRFSAERLKGVDSTLKIQPAKLEDSAVYLCASSLGDFGGYTFGSGTRLTVV.

The chain couples TRBV7-9 to TRBJ2-7; D tentatively reads TRBD1 or TRBD2 (5 bases each). Trimming left V 6 bases short and J 6 bases short, with 18 bases between. Looked up from germline, CDR1 is SEHNR and CDR2 is FQNEAQ (reference sequence). There are 14 residues in the CDR3. As DNA, the CDR3 is TGTGCCAGCAGTTTCCAGGGACCACCGGGCGAGCAGTACTTC. Translation gives CASSFQGPPGEQYF.

J is TRBJ1-2 and V is TRBV18; D uncertain. Trimming took off 2 bases at V and 9 bases at J, with 13 bases between the two ends. The CDR3 length is 13 residues. The germline gives CDR1 KGHSH, CDR2 LQKENI. This CDR3 is CASSPNRGDRYTF. CDR3 coding DNA: TGTGCCAGCTCACCAAATAGAGGCGATCGCTACACCTTC.

This clone was detected a few times. V usage is TRBV2 and J usage is TRBJ2-2; 9 bases map to TRBD1. With 6 bases clipped from V and 3 bases from J, the junction kept 8 bases outside the gene matches. Germline V gene lookup returns CDR1 SNHLY and CDR2 FYNNEI. The CDR3 is 16 residues long. CDR3 sequence: CASSGTGQRDTGELFF. CDR3 nucleotide sequence: TGTGCCAGCAGCGGGACAGGGCAGAGGGACACCGGGGAGCTGTTTTTT. The full variable domain, with the rest looked up from reference TRBV2 and TRBJ2-2, is EPEVTQTPSHQVTQMGQEVILRCVPISNHLYFYWYRQILGQKVEFLVSFYNNEISEKSEIFDDQFSVERPDGSNFTLKIRSTKLEDSAMYFCASSGTGQRDTGELFFGEGSRLTVL.

The chain has TRBV27 and TRBJ2-2, with no clear D. The CDR3 contains 15 residues. The V end was cut by 4 bases, the J end by 7 bases, with 16 bases between. CDR1 MNHEY and CDR2 SMNVEV come from the germline V gene (reference sequence). In DNA form, the CDR3 reads TGTGCCAGCAGTTCCCTTTTTTCCCTCCACGGGGAGCTGTTTTTT. Protein: CASSSLFSLHGELFF.

V gene TRBV7-9 combines with J gene TRBJ2-1; the D gene is possibly TRBD1 (5 bases). The CDR3 sequence is 14 residues long. Trimming took off 5 bases at V and 8 bases at J, with 16 bases between the two ends. Germline V gene lookup returns CDR1 SEHNR and CDR2 FQNEAQ (reference sequence). In DNA, the CDR3 is TGTGCCAGCAGCAGTCAAAGGGGTATGGATGAGCAGTTCTTC. Translating it yields CASSSQRGMDEQFF.

The V gene is TRBV4-3, the J gene TRBJ2-3; unclear D gene. Germline V gene sequence: CDR1 LGHNA, CDR2 YSLEER. V lost 0 bases, J lost 5 bases, and 12 bases lay in between. The CDR3 contains 15 residues. The CDR3 DNA sequence: TGCGCCAGCAGCCAAGAGGCTAGATTGATAGATACGCAGTATTTT. As protein: CASSQEARLIDTQYF.

The chain combines TRBV4-1 with TRBJ1-2, with a weak D call TRBD1 (5 bases). Germline V CDR1 and CDR2: MGHRA, YSYEKL. The CDR3 runs 15 residues. V lost 0 bases to trimming and J lost 2 bases, with 10 bases between them. The CDR3 DNA reads as TGCGCCAGCAGCCAAGAGACGACAGCCAACTATGGCTACACCTTC. It specifies CASSQETTANYGYTF.

The V call is TRBV5-4, the J call TRBJ2-7; possible D gene TRBD1, 5 bases. This CDR3 region has 12 residues. Germline lookup yields CDR1 SGHNT and CDR2 YYREEE (reference sequence). V lost 1 base to trimming and J lost 12 bases, with 14 bases between them. The CDR3 spells CASSLNGGHPYF. The CDR3 bases are TGTGCCAGCAGCTTGAACGGCGGACACCCGTACTTC.

This chain connects TRBV28 to TRBJ2-3, with TRBD2 matching over 8 bases. Germline loops: CDR1 MDHEN, CDR2 SYDVKM. The junction had 3 bases not matched to a gene; V was cut back by 4 bases and J by 0 bases. This CDR3 spans 15 amino acids. CDR3 DNA: TGTGCCAGCAGTTACCAGCGGGGGAGCACAGATACGCAGTATTTT. Its protein product is CASSYQRGSTDTQYF.

CDR3 nucleotide sequence: TGTGCCAGCAGCTTTGGCCCGCTAGGACTTGGGGAGGGCTACACCTTC. Encoded protein: CASSFGPLGLGEGYTF. The V and J genes are TRBV7-2 and TRBJ1-2; no firm D call. Germline assignment: CDR1 SGHTA and CDR2 FQGNSA. Between the trimmed V and J ends, which lost 3 bases and 8 bases, there was a span of 22 bases. The CDR3 has 16 residues.

This clone has a handful of counts. The chain carries TRBV18 and TRBJ1-2; possible D gene TRBD1, 6 bases. CDR3 size: 12 residues. With 1 base removed from V and 6 bases from J, the gap between germline ends came to 6 bases. Looked up from germline, CDR1 is KGHSH and CDR2 is LQKENI. The CDR3 DNA reads as TGTGCCAGCTCACCACAGGGGGATGGCTACACCTTC. It translates to CASSPQGDGYTF.

The V gene is TRBV11-2, the J gene TRBJ2-7, with 7 bases that match TRBD2. The V gene's germline CDR1 is SGHAT and CDR2 FQNNGV. The CDR3 has 15 amino acids. After removal of 5 bases from V and 5 bases from J, the junction contained 12 bases not matched to a gene. The CDR3 spells CASSTDRFAGDEQYF. In DNA form, the CDR3 reads TGTGCCAGCAGCACGGACCGATTTGCGGGGGACGAGCAGTACTTC.

The chain is built from TRBV20-1 and TRBJ2-7; TRBD1 matches 7 bases. The V gene end was trimmed by 4 bases and the J gene end by 6 bases; junction bases not matched to a gene: 0. CDR3 length: 10 residues. Germline values: CDR1 DFQATT, CDR2 SNEGSKA (reference sequence). In nucleotides, the CDR3 is TGCAGTGCTACAGGGGGCGAGCAGTACTTC. Translated, it gives CSATGGEQYF.

This clone was observed a few times. This sequence joins TRBV11-1 and TRBJ2-6; possible D gene TRBD2, 5 bases. V was pared by 6 bases and J by 16 bases, with 19 bases between. CDR3 length: 13 residues. CDR1 and CDR2 (germline): SGHAT, FQDESV (reference sequence). The CDR3 DNA sequence: TGTGCCAGCAGTCGGACCCCCATGGAGGTTCTGACTTTC. It yields the protein CASSRTPMEVLTF. The entire variable domain, with the rest obtained from reference TRBV11-1 and TRBJ2-6, is as follows: EAEVAQSPRYKITEKSQAVAFWCDPISGHATLYWYRQILGQGPELLVQFQDESVVDDSQLPKDRFSAERLKGVDSTLKIQPAELGDSAMYLCASSRTPMEVLTFGAGSRLTVL.

This clone was counted a single time. The gene calls are TRBV18 and TRBJ2-5; 9 positions match TRBD1. The better agreement between TRBJ2-7 and the DNA end casts doubt on the J call. Germline V gene sequence: CDR1 KGHSH, CDR2 LQKENI. The CDR3 sequence is 15 residues long. CDR3 sequence (DNA): TGTGCCAGCCCTCCGAGGACAGGGGTTCGGTACGAGCAGTACTTC. Encoded protein: CASPPRTGVRYEQYF.